This T cell receptor beta chain was identified during a study of cytomegalovirus exposure and HLA in healthy donors listed by TCRdb under 2017. Looking at the study overall: An earlier analysis of roughly 570 of the donors reported about 300 Gb of sequence data and 95 million to 130 million unique TCR beta sequences obtained from around 190 million T cells. About 280 gigabases of sequencing data and tens of millions of unique TCR sequences were included in an early release covering around 600 HLA-typed donors. Of the 300 to 500 genotyped donors, 65% to 90% were placed in the genetic ancestry cluster associated with self-reported Caucasian donors. The study aimed to test whether signatures of past pathogen exposure could be identified by cataloging public T cell receptors. Using immunosequencing, the study profiled T cell repertoires from some 670 subjects and related those repertoires to cytomegalovirus serostatus. A separate validation cohort of over a hundred different subjects was used in addition to the approximately 670-subject first cohort. To predict cytomegalovirus infection status, the study brought together high-throughput TCR immunosequencing, statistical association of individual TCRs with disease status, and machine learning. In a later analysis, previously published TCR beta repertoires from several hundred donors were re-analyzed and high-resolution HLA genotyping was added so that TCR occurrence patterns could be studied. Rather than using new phenotypic data, the later analysis identified candidate immune exposures from TCR beta sequences and from how often those sequences occurred across donors. An earlier analysis of 587 of the donors used high-throughput TCR beta sequencing to judge whether each TCR beta V gene segment behaved as functional or pseudogenic. Donor age, sex, ethnicity and CMV serostatus were compiled together with the repertoire data. Genome-wide SNP genotypes for about 65% of the 666 donors were used in a later genetic analysis, which treated that subset as a discovery cohort. All discovery cohort repertoires had been generated on a single sequencing platform. Both class I and class II loci were covered by HLA typing, at four-digit resolution. Typing coverage differed by locus: A, B, C, DRB1 and DQB1 were typed in roughly 620-630 donors, DQA1 in approximately 520, DPA1 in over 600, and DPB1 in approximately 450. A handful of DR-DQ haplotypes were handled as single units for association and clustering because linkage in the cohort was strong. On average, 235,054 unique TCR beta nucleotide sequences were sequenced per donor among a few hundred genotyped donors of the cohort, with about 17% of those sequences being non-productive. Findings and caveats that apply to the study as a whole: A later analysis found that TCR association rates varied across HLA loci, with DRB1 alleles showing the most associated TCRs and HLA-C alleles the fewest. In a later analysis, several top co-occurrence clusters were reported to appear linked to parvovirus B19, influenza, CMV and Epstein-Barr virus. The classifier was reported to diagnose cytomegalovirus status with high specificity and sensitivity in both the original and validation cohorts. A further reported finding was that TCR beta sequences accurately predicted the HLA-A and HLA-B alleles for most subjects in the first cohort. Three of the identified cytomegalovirus-associated TCR beta chains were confirmed in vitro to be specific for cytomegalovirus antigens. The 87-base-pair reads could not distinguish some IMGT-functional V segments, including TRBV6-2 and TRBV6-3, so those segments were excluded. The only immune exposure information available for the cohort was CMV serostatus. The sequencing pipeline was judged likely to have produced a cluster of highly shared sequence variants as a technical artifact. Roughly uniform sequencing depth across donors was assumed in presence/absence analyses, although this assumption may not hold. The study gave a list of about 160 TCR beta chains associated with cytomegalovirus. Because HLA typing was unavailable for some donors at each locus, only the typed subset was used in association tests. A later genetic analysis reported fewer N-insertions in productive TCRs among donors in an Asian-associated ancestry cluster than the roughly 700-donor mean. A later analysis found that HLA-associated TCR beta chains were more clonally expanded and had lower generation probabilities than equally common non-associated chains. Correlated functional status among segregating V segments might be attributable to linkage disequilibrium, but an unknown experimental factor could not be ruled out. When HLA alleles, especially DR and DQ, strongly co-occurred, TCR associations were difficult to assign to individual alleles. Most TCR sequences were seen in very few donors, while some public TCRs were found in many individuals. Seventeen rarely observed V segments, including chromosome 9 orphons, were excluded from the earlier analysis of almost 600 of the donors because counts were too low. A later analysis associated about 17,000 TCR beta sequences with specific HLA alleles at a false discovery rate of 0.05. According to a later analysis, most CMV-associated TCR beta chains appeared to be HLA-restricted, and the HLA associations seemed to be driven largely by CMV exposure. In an earlier analysis of approximately 590 of the donors, most TCR beta V segments were observed in productive rearrangements about 90% or about 30% of the time, broadly matching IMGT annotations. The authors suggested that the approach could potentially be extended to other disease states and immunological phenotypes. Only TCR beta chains were sequenced in this cohort, and the absence of alpha or paired-chain data limited detectable features. V-gene and J-gene trimming of TCR beta chains was associated with a missense DCLRE1C variant in a later genetic analysis, and the association was replicated in an independent cohort.

In total, 666 healthy bone marrow donors made up the cohort. All cohort members were sampled while nominally healthy, although unrecorded immune exposures were likely present. The donor tested CMV seropositive and was one of the 289 seropositive cohort members. Every donor gave a peripheral blood sample, and the peripheral blood mononuclear cells from that sample were used for TCR beta sequencing. Genomic DNA extraction from the blood cell samples was performed with the Qiagen DNeasy Blood Extraction Kit. V is shortened by 0 bases, J by 4 bases, and the region joining them spans 6 bases. CDR3 length: 12 amino acids, cysteine to phenylalanine. Left in the record is the CDR3 DNA by itself, 36 bases read in frame from the first base. CDR1 GTSNPN and CDR2 SVGIG are derived from the germline V gene (reference sequence). With regard to this clone: This clone's antigen is unknown. No base quality values were provided; no much bigger clone lies one nucleotide off.

Library preparation used the immunoSEQ multiplex PCR assay. For the multiplex PCR, a mixture combining 60 forward primers for TCR Vbeta segments and 13 reverse primers for TCR Jbeta segments was used. The CDR3 region of rearranged TCR beta genes was amplified from genomic DNA by a multiplex PCR assay. The amplified TCR beta libraries were sequenced on the Illumina HiSeq System as 87-base-pair reads. The paper's processing steps were these. A later analysis tallied around 80 million unique TCR beta chains across the 666 repertoires, and some 10 million of those chains were shared by two or more donors. To remove PCR and sequencing errors, raw reads were error-corrected and collapsed into unique sequences using a nearest-neighbor algorithm that merged closely related sequences. CDR3 sequences were aligned to IMGT reference sequences to assign V, D and J gene segments. For a sequence to be retained, a match of at least six nucleotides was required to both a V gene segment and a J gene segment. A rearrangement was called productive if the CDR3 had no stop codons and remained in frame with V and J, and every other rearrangement was called non-productive. CDR3 was defined by IMGT convention, running from the second conserved V-encoded cysteine to the conserved J-encoded phenylalanine. The earlier analysis of 500 to 650 of the donors excluded any sequence lacking an unambiguous match to a single V gene segment. An earlier analysis of about 600 of the donors called V segments functional above 56.7% productive rearrangements and segregating when the between-donor standard deviation exceeded 5%. A statistical classification framework was built for diagnosing cytomegalovirus status from the catalog of TCR beta chain sequences. A later analysis assigned V and J genes by comparing TCR nucleotide sequences with IMGT/GENE-DB human TR gene sequences. The TCRdist pipeline was used in a later analysis to assign CDR3 sequences and most-parsimonious VDJ recombination scenarios. In a later analysis, each TCR beta chain was defined by its CDR3 amino acid sequence together with its V-gene family, and reads lacking a unique V-gene family were excluded. As a way to deal with suspected cross-contamination and a sequencing artifact, a later analysis dropped 592 nucleotide sequences that were highly shared and had low generation probability. For each public chain, a later analysis derived a clonal expansion index from normalized ranks of inferred template counts within each repertoire. Generation probabilities in a later analysis came from a VDJ recombination model fitted to out-of-frame rearrangements, and those results were checked against IGoR. Hypergeometric tests were used in a later analysis to score TCR-TCR, TCR-HLA and TCR-CMV co-occurrence, with a repertoire-size bias correction applied to the TCR pairs. To estimate false discovery rates, a later analysis permuted the HLA or CMV assignments 20 times. In a later analysis, co-occurring TCRs were grouped using DBSCAN, and TCRdist sequence similarity was added for clustering within HLA-allele-positive subsets. Repertoires with fewer than 30,000 or more than 120,000 public chains were left out of co-occurrence clustering, as were roughly five repertoires with anomalous nucleotide sharing. Entries here come from immuneACCESS through TCRdb and include only in-frame sequences with V and J called. Some clones fail to appear in such tables; in the studies checked, an unresolved V gene covers under half of the shortfall, and the cause of the remainder is unknown. V, J and clone size reflect that table, while D and trimming were determined from the DNA. The sample table holds around 170,000 clones, of which 75% to 90% were seen once. Over 5.5% of the sample is taken by the ten largest.

The chain was built from TRBV30 and TRBJ2-5; 6 matching bases give a weak D call of TRBD1. This clonotype originated in a man between 35 and 55 years old in good health and CMV-seropositive. Sequencing used PBMCs. The nucleotides are TGTGCCTGGAGTGTAGGGGGAGAGACCCAGTACTTC. The resulting protein is CAWSVGGETQYF.